This T cell receptor (beta chain) originates from a study of blood T cell repertoires in COVID-19. V trimming: 1 base; J trimming: 0 bases; junction bases outside the gene matches: 3. This CDR3 contains 17 residues. CDR1 and CDR2 (germline): SGHRS, YFSETQ. Categorization into cohorts depended on clinical history that participants reported. The table came from immunoSEQ multiplex PCR; TCRdb's copy has only in-frame clones and leaves some out. The sample holds 150,000 to 200,000 clones, 70% to 80% seen once. This receptor was taken from a woman in her fifties or sixties who had recovered from COVID-19. This chain joins TRBV5-1 and TRBJ2-2; 10 bases map to TRBD1. Sequences were obtained from PBMCs or T cells enriched from blood (not recorded which). CDR3 in amino acids: CASSLSGTGANTGELFF. For the CDR3, the DNA is TGCGCCAGCAGCTTGAGTGGGACAGGGGCGAACACCGGGGAGCTGTTTTTT.